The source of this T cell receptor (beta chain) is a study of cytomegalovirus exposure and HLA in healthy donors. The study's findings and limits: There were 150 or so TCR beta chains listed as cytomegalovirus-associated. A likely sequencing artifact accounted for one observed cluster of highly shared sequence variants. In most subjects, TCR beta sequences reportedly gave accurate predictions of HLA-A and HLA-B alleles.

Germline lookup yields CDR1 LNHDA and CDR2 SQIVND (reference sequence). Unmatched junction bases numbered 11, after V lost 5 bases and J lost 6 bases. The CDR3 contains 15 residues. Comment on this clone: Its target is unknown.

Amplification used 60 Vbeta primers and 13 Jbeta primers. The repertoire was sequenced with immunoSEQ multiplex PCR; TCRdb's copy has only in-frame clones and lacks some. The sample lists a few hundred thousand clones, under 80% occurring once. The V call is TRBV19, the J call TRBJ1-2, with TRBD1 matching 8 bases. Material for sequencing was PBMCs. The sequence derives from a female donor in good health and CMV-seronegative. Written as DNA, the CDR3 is TGTGCCAGTAGTCCCGAGGGCAGGGGGCTCGATGGCTACACCTTC. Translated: CASSPEGRGLDGYTF.